This T cell receptor beta chain derives from a study of memory CD4+ T cells and cytomegalovirus serostatus (dated by TCRdb to between 2019 and 2020). A note on the overall study: A total of some 33 healthy Belgian adults, of whom 9 were CMV seropositive and roughly 25 were CMV seronegative, were included in the cohort. To replicate a published TCR-based CMV serostatus classifier, the researchers sequenced the CD4+ memory TCRbeta repertoires of a Belgian cohort whose cytomegalovirus serostatus was known. What the study reported, not specific to this receptor: A median bootstrapped AUC of approximately 0.95 with a 95% CI of 0.76-1.00 was achieved on the Belgian cohort by the original-framework classifier. For CMV serostatus prediction, a median bootstrapped AUC of approximately 0.95 was reached with the original framework, and a median bootstrapped AUC of approximately 0.89 was reached with a US-trained random forest. Unlike the original study, which covered naive and memory CD4+ and CD8+ populations, the Belgian study sequenced only CD4+CD45RO+ memory cells. The results were interpreted as suggesting that the CMV-associated TCR signature is mostly present in the CD4+ memory repertoire. Of roughly 170 previously reported CMV-associated TCRbeta sequences, 67 appeared in the CD4+ memory repertoires, each in one to five individuals.

Genomic DNA was extracted from sorted cells with the Quick-DNA Microprep Kit. Amplification of TCRbeta DNA was done with the immunoSEQ hsTCRbeta kit, following the protocol from the manufacturer. TCRbeta libraries were sequenced on an Illumina MiSeq instrument. Processing in the source paper ran as follows. Following removal of out-of-frame sequences, 2.4 million or so distinct TCRbeta sequences were retained, with an average of around 67,000 per individual. Each individual was scored using the number of approximately 160 previously reported CMV-associated TCRbeta sequences that the individual carried and the total number of productive distinct TCRbeta sequences. A beta-binomial model was reimplemented in Python, and random forests from scikit-learn, run with default parameters, were trained on data from the US cohort. Classifier performance on the Belgian cohort was summarized as median AUC with percentile confidence intervals calculated over 10,000 bootstrap iterations. Entries here come from immuneACCESS through TCRdb and include only in-frame sequences with V and J called. Some clones fail to appear in such tables; in the studies checked, an unresolved V gene covers under half of the shortfall, and the cause of the remainder is unknown. V, J and clone size were drawn from that table, and D and trimming were deduced from the DNA. The sample contains some 50,000 clones, roughly four fifths of them found a single time. Around 1.6% of the sample rests with the top ten.

The table lists this clone with a few counts. It has no known antigen specificity. No much larger clone is present one base from it, and per-base qualities are unavailable. The CDR3 has 14 amino acids, counting the end cysteine and phenylalanine. CDR3 DNA is the only sequence kept; it has 42 bases, read in frame from the first base. Sequences MNHEY (CDR1) and SVGAGI (CDR2) are obtained from the germline V gene. V loses 2 bases, J loses 3 bases, and the germline ends lie 10 bases apart. Single viable CD3+CD4+CD8-CD45RO+ cells were sorted as memory CD4+ T cells on a FACSAria II. CMV serostatus was determined with a Roche Elecsys assay detecting serum IgG against CMV pp150, pp28, p38 and p52. After thawing, total CD4+ T cells were enriched by positive selection with CD4 magnetic microbeads. The samples came from a separate study whose specific focus was interrogating the CD4+ T cell memory repertoire. Peripheral blood mononuclear cells were isolated and cryopreserved following standard operating procedures; serum was stored at -80 °C. CD3-PerCP (BW264/56), CD4-APC (RPA-T4), CD45RO-PE (UCHT1) and CD8-Pacific Orange (3B5) antibodies were used for staining, and non-viable cells were excluded with Sytox blue.

The rearrangement combines TRBV6-5 with TRBJ1-1; the D segment could be TRBD1, given 6 matching bases. This clonotype originated in an adult in good health and CMV-seronegative. The source material was memory CD4+ T cells from blood. The CDR3 region reads CASSYGAGDTEAFF. Here is the DNA: TGTGCCAGCAGTTACGGAGCAGGGGACACTGAAGCTTTCTTT.